This T cell receptor beta chain was recorded in a study of memory CD4+ T cells and cytomegalovirus serostatus (dated by TCRdb to the late 2010s). As for the study more broadly: The cohort included some 35 healthy adults from Belgium, of whom 9 were CMV seropositive and 24 were CMV seronegative. CD4+ memory TCRbeta repertoires of a Belgian cohort with known cytomegalovirus serostatus were sequenced in order to replicate a published TCR-based CMV serostatus classifier. Findings and caveats that apply to the study as a whole: For predicting CMV serostatus, the median bootstrapped AUC was 0.95 using the original framework and about 0.9 using a US-trained random forest. Only CD4+CD45RO+ memory cells were sequenced, in contrast to the original study, which included naive and memory CD4+ and CD8+ populations. Among the 150 to 200 previously reported CMV-associated TCRbeta sequences, some 62 showed up in the CD4+ memory repertoires, with each one found in between one and five individuals. The results were read as suggesting that the CMV-associated TCR signature is, for the most part, present in the CD4+ memory repertoire. A median bootstrapped AUC of around 0.95 with a 95% CI of 0.76-1.00 was achieved on the Belgian cohort by the original-framework classifier.

As for this clone: Its target antigen remains unknown. There are no base qualities to consult, and no much larger clone falls within one base.

The germline V gene encodes CDR1 SGHRS and CDR2 YFSETQ. Spanning cysteine to phenylalanine, the CDR3 consists of 15 amino acids. The read is trimmed to its CDR3 DNA, 45 bases read in frame from base 1. The V end loses 4 bases and the J end loses 2 bases, and a stretch of 15 bases separates them. The Quick-DNA Microprep Kit was used to extract genomic DNA from the sorted cells. Amplification of TCRbeta DNA was done with the immunoSEQ hsTCRbeta kit, following the protocol from the manufacturer. An Illumina MiSeq instrument was used to sequence the TCRbeta libraries. The source study handled its data this way. After out-of-frame sequences were removed, 2 million to 2.5 million distinct TCRbeta sequences remained, averaging about 66,813 per individual. Each individual was scored using the number of 160 or so previously reported CMV-associated TCRbeta sequences that the individual carried and the total number of productive distinct TCRbeta sequences. A beta-binomial model was reimplemented in Python, and scikit-learn random forests with default parameters were trained on data from the US cohort. On the Belgian cohort, classifier performance was reported as the median AUC, along with percentile confidence intervals, across 10,000 bootstrap iterations. TCRdb limited this immuneACCESS table to in-frame rearrangements with V and J called. A share of clones is missing; checked studies link under half to unresolved V genes, and the rest is unexplained. That table supplies the V and J calls and clone size; D and trimming were determined from the DNA. For this sample there are over 40,000 clones; approximately 74% appear just once. The ten top clones hold 1.2% of the sample.

A FACSAria II was used to sort memory CD4+ T cells, defined as single viable CD3+CD4+CD8-CD45RO+ cells. CMV serostatus was assessed using a Roche Elecsys assay, by which serum IgG against CMV pp150, pp28, p38 and p52 was detected. Following thawing, total CD4+ T cells were enriched through positive selection using CD4 magnetic microbeads. Samples originated from another study that specifically interrogated the CD4+ T cell memory repertoire. Peripheral blood mononuclear cells were isolated and cryopreserved according to standard operating procedures, and serum was kept at -80 degrees C. The staining relied on CD3-PerCP (BW264/56), CD4-APC (RPA-T4), CD45RO-PE (UCHT1) and CD8-Pacific Orange (3B5) antibodies, and Sytox blue was used to exclude non-viable cells.

Specimen: memory CD4+ T cells from blood. The source of this sequence is an adult in good health and CMV-seropositive. Recombination connected TRBV5-1 to TRBJ1-1; no D gene call is confident. The nucleotides are TGCGCCAGCAGCCCGGCTTCTGAAATTAACACTGAAGCTTTCTTT. Translated, this is CASSPASEINTEAFF. This CDR3, with the reference TRBV5-1 and TRBJ1-1 proteins standing in past its ends, gives the full variable domain KAGVTQTPRYLIKTRGQQVTLSCSPISGHRSVSWYQQTPGQGLQFLFEYFSETQRNKGNFPGRFSGRQFSNSRSEMNVSTLELGDSALYLCASSPASEINTEAFFGQGTRLTVV.